These T cell receptor beta chains were read from a single sample in a study of cytomegalovirus exposure and HLA in healthy donors. Clones were sequenced by immunoSEQ multiplex PCR, and TCRdb holds only the in-frame ones, with some missing. The sample has approximately 150,000 clones, approximately 81% seen once. Sequencing was carried out using PBMCs. Source of these receptors: a female donor in good health and CMV-seronegative. Each CDR3 is given with its conserved first and last residue. The D gene is left open where the match is weak. A clone size is listed for some rows: how often the clone was seen (once, few, many), or a class if it is expanded.

j_gene | d_gene | abundance | v_gene | CDR3nt | CDR3aa
TRBJ2-3 | TRBD2 | . | TRBV9 | TGTGCCAGCAGCCCCCAACTAGCGGGGGGGCGAGATACGCAGTATTTT | CASSPQLAGGRDTQYF
TRBJ1-1 | . | . | TRBV4-1 | TGCGCCAGCAGCCGGGGAACGGGGGACACTGAAGCTTTCTTT | CASSRGTGDTEAFF
TRBJ2-1 | TRBD2 | . | TRBV9 | TGTGCCAGCGGGCGGGTGGCTAGCGGGGGGGCCGGCTACAATGAGCAGTTCTTC | CASGRVASGGAGYNEQFF
TRBJ1-5 | . | . | TRBV7-2 | TGTGCCAGCAGCCCCAGGGAGGCGAGCAATCAGCCCCAGCATTTT | CASSPREASNQPQHF
TRBJ1-2 | TRBD1 | . | TRBV7-9 | TGTGCCAGCAGCTCCCCCAGGACAGGGCGCTATGGCTACACCTTC | CASSSPRTGRYGYTF
TRBJ2-7 | . | . | TRBV4-1 | TGCGCCAGCAGCCAAGATAAACTGTACGAGCAGTACTTC | CASSQDKLYEQYF
TRBJ2-1 | TRBD2 | once | TRBV4-3 | TGCGCCAGCAGCCAAGGACGTGGATGGACTAGCGGGTACAATGAGCAGTTCTTC | CASSQGRGWTSGYNEQFF
TRBJ1-4 | . | . | TRBV18 | TGTGCCAGCTCACCGGAGGGAGAACAAGAAAAACTGTTTTTT | CASSPEGEQEKLFF
TRBJ2-1 | TRBD2 | . | TRBV7-3 | TGTGCCAGCAGCTTTAGCGGGGGGGCTAACAATGAGCAGTTCTTC | CASSFSGGANNEQFF
TRBJ1-1 | . | . | TRBV19 | TGTGCCAGTAGTATAGGAGGCAGGGCGGTTGAAGCTTTCTTT | CASSIGGRAVEAFF
TRBJ1-5 | TRBD1 | . | TRBV6-1 | TGTGCCAGCGGGGACCGGACAGGGCGCAATCAGCCCCAGCATTTT | CASGDRTGRNQPQHF
TRBJ2-7 | . | . | TRBV4-1 | TGCGCCAGCAGCCAAGACAGGGTGTACGAGCAGTACTTC | CASSQDRVYEQYF
TRBJ1-2 | . | . | TRBV27 | TGTGCCAGCAGTTTATCTCAGCAGGCTGGCTACACCTTC | CASSLSQQAGYTF
TRBJ1-2 | TRBD1 | . | TRBV4-1 | TGCGCCAGCAGCCGTCCAGGGGGCGACTATGGCTACACCTTC | CASSRPGGDYGYTF
TRBJ1-1 | . | . | TRBV28 | TGTGCCAGCAGTCTGACGGGAACTGAAGCTTTCTTT | CASSLTGTEAFF
TRBJ2-1 | . | . | TRBV6-6 | TGTGCCAGCAGAGAGGATGAGCAGTTCTTC | CASREDEQFF
TRBJ1-5 | . | . | TRBV27 | TGTGCCAGCAGTTTTGGAGGGGGGGAGGATCAGCCCCAGCATTTT | CASSFGGGEDQPQHF
TRBJ1-1 | . | . | TRBV15 | TGTGCCACCAGCAGAGATGGAGCTGAAGCTTTCTTT | CATSRDGAEAFF
TRBJ2-5 | TRBD2 | . | TRBV7-7 | TGTGCTAGCAGCTTAAGGTCGGGACTAGTCGAGACCCAGTACTTC | CASSLRSGLVETQYF
TRBJ2-1 | TRBD2 | few | TRBV14 | TGTGCCAGCAGCTTCGGGACTAGCGGGGGGGCCTACAATGAGCAGTTCTTC | CASSFGTSGGAYNEQFF
TRBJ1-5 | . | . | TRBV21-1 | TGTGCCAGCAGCAAAGAACGGGGATCGAGCAATCAGCCCCAGCATTTT | CASSKERGSSNQPQHF
TRBJ2-7 | . | . | TRBV10-1 | TGCGCCAGCAGTTCTACAGTCCGGGGTTCAGAGCAGTACTTC | CASSSTVRGSEQYF
TRBJ1-3 | . | few | TRBV5-8 | TGTGCCAGCAGCTTGGTGATACAGGGTTCCGGAAACACCATATATTTT | CASSLVIQGSGNTIYF
TRBJ1-3 | TRBD1 | . | TRBV7-2 | TGTGCCAGCAGCTTTGGGATACAGGGGGCGCATGGAAACACCATATATTTT | CASSFGIQGAHGNTIYF